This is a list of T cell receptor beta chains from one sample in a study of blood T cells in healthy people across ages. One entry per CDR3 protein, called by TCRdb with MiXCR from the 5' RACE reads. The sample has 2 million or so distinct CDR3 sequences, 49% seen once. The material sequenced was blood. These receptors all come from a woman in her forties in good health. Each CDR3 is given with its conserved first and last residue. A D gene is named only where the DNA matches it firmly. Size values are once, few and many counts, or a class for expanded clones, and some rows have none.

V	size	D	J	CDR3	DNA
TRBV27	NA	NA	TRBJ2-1	CASRGIGRDEQFF	TGTGCCAGCAGGGGGATAGGACGAGATGAGCAGTTCTTC
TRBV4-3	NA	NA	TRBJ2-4	CASSLGEGYKNIQYF	TGCGCCAGCAGCCTAGGTGAGGGCTACAAAAACATTCAGTACTTC
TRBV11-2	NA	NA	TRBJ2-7	CASSLEAGPLYEQYF	TGTGCCAGCAGCTTAGAGGCAGGGCCCCTCTACGAGCAGTACTTC
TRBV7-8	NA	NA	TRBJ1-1	CASSFPTSPTAVTTEAFF	TGTGCCAGCAGCTTCCCGACTTCCCCGACAGCAGTGACCACTGAAGCTTTCTTT
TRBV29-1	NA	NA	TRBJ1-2	CSVDSRDGGYTF	TGCAGCGTTGATAGCAGGGATGGAGGCTACACCTTC
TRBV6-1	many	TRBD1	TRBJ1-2	CASSTGQGNYGYTF	TGTGCCAGCAGCACGGGACAGGGCAACTATGGCTACACCTTC
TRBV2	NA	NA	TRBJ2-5	CASSEYGRTSGTQYF	TGTGCCAGCAGTGAATATGGCAGGACAAGTGGGACCCAGTACTTC
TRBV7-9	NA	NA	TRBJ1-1	CASRRGGRAAFF	TGTGCCAGCAGACGGGGGGGTAGGGCAGCTTTCTTT
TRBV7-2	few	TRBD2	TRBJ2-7	CASSLAGTSTYEQYF	TGTGCCAGCAGCTTAGCCGGGACTAGCACGTACGAGCAGTACTTC
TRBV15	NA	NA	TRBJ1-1	CATSITITGEFLNTEAFF	TGTGCCACCAGTATAACGATAACAGGTGAATTTTTGAACACTGAAGCTTTCTTT
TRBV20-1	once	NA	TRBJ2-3	CSASWGARSTDTQYF	TGCAGTGCTAGCTGGGGGGCACGTAGCACAGATACGCAGTATTTT
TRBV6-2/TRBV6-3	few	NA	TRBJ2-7	CASRPHPYEQYF	TGTGCCAGCAGACCCCATCCCTACGAGCAGTACTTC
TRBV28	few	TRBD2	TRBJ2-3	CASSSGGGAVDTQYF	TGTGCCAGCAGTTCTGGCGGGGGGGCGGTAGATACGCAGTATTTT
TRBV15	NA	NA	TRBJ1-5	CATSLGHPYSNQPQHF	TGTGCCACCAGCCTGGGACACCCCTATAGCAATCAGCCCCAGCATTTT
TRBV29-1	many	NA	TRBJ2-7	CSVEVATYEQYF	TGCAGCGTTGAAGTGGCGACCTACGAGCAGTACTTC
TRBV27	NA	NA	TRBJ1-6	CAGRTTNNSPLHF	TGTGCCGGCAGAACGACCAATAATTCACCCCTCCACTTT
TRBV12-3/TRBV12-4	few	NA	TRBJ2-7	CASSFMEVKTYEQYF	TGTGCCAGCAGTTTCATGGAGGTAAAGACCTACGAGCAGTACTTC
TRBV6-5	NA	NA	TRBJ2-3	CASSYLGVHTDTQYF	TGTGCCAGCAGTTACCTTGGGGTCCACACAGATACGCAGTATTTT